This T cell receptor (beta chain) is drawn from a study of shared clonotypes between healthy human individuals. Clones were sequenced by immunoSEQ multiplex PCR, and TCRdb holds only the in-frame ones, with some missing. The table includes approximately 2.3 million clones, approximately 93% detected once. The CDR3 runs to 14 residues. In germline, CDR1 is MDHEN, CDR2 SYDVKM. Trimming pared 4 bases from V and 8 bases from J, leaving 17 bases between. The chain has TRBV28 and TRBJ1-2; tentatively, D is TRBD1 (6 bases). The sequencing input was naive CD4+ T cells from PBMCs. Subset indicated: CD45RA+ positively selected. The receptor was isolated from a man aged 18 to 30 in good health. Some clones in this sample may be carry-over from other donors' samples. The CDR3 region is CASSSNPQGFGYTF. CDR3 nucleotides: TGTGCCAGCAGTTCCAACCCACAGGGATTCGGCTACACCTTC.